This T cell receptor (beta chain) was recorded in a study of cytotoxic CD8 clonotypes in ibrutinib-treated CLL. Looking at the study overall: The patients comprised about a dozen relapsed/refractory and 15 treatment-naive cases, about 18 IGHV unmutated. On average, about 97,000 productive rearrangements and just over 250,000 productive templates per sample. General study points: Public clonotypes were seen rarely and were contracted or stable on treatment.

TCRdb keeps only in-frame clones here, not all; method: immunoSEQ multiplex PCR. The table includes about 300,000 clones, 67% detected once. The CDR3 contains 15 residues. The V end was cut by 2 bases, the J end by 3 bases, with 12 bases between. In germline, CDR1 is SGDLS, CDR2 YYNGEE. Worth noting for this clone: Its antigen is as yet unknown.

Sample: PBMCs, taken after 36 months of ibrutinib treatment. The sequence came from a human donor with chronic lymphocytic leukemia. V usage is TRBV9 and J usage is TRBJ1-5; no clear D gene. CDR3 DNA: TGTGCCAGCAGCGTTGGGTCATTGAACAATCAGCCCCAGCATTTT. Protein product: CASSVGSLNNQPQHF.